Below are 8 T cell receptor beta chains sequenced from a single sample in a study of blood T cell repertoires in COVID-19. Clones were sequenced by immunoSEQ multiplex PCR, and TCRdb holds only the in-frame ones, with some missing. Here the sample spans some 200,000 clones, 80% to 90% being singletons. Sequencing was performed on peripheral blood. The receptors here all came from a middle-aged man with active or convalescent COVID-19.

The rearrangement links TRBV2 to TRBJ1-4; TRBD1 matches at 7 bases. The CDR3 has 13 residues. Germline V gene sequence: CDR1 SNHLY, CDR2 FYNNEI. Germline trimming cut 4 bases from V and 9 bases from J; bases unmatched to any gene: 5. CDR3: CASSVGTAQKLFF. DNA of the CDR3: TGTGCCAGCAGTGTAGGGACAGCTCAAAAACTGTTTTTT.

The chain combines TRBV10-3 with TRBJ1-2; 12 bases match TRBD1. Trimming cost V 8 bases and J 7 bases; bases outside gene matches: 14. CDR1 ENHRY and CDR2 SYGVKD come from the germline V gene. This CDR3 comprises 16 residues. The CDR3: CAISAPGTGGVGGYTF. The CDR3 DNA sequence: TGTGCCATCTCAGCCCCCGGGACAGGGGGCGTTGGTGGCTACACCTTC.

The CDR3 sequence is CASSEVGDTSYEQYF. CDR3 DNA: TGTGCCAGCAGTGAAGTAGGGGACACTTCCTACGAGCAGTACTTC. This sequence joins TRBV6-1 and TRBJ2-7, with TRBD1 as a possible D gene (6 bases). The CDR3 loop spans 15 amino acids. The V gene lost 1 base and the J gene lost 1 base, with 11 bases spanning the gap. Germline V gene lookup returns CDR1 MNHNS and CDR2 SASEGT.

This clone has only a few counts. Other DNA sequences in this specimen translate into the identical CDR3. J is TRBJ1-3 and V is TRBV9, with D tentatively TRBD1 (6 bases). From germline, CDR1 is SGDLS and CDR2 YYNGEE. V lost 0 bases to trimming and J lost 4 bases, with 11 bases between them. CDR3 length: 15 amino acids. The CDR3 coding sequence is TGTGCCAGCAGCGTAGAACAGGGCCCCGGAAACACCATATATTTT. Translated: CASSVEQGPGNTIYF.

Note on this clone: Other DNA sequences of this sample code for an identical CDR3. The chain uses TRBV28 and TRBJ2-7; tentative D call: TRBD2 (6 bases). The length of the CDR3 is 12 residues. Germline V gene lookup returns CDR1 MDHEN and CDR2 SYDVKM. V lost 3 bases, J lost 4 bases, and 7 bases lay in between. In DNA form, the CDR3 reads TGTGCCAGCAGTTTGGCGGGATACGAGCAGTACTTC. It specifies CASSLAGYEQYF.

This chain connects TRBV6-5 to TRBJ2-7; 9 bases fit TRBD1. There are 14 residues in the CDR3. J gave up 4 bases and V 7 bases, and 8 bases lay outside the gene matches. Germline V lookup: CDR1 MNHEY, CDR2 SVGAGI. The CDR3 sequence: CASIQDRGRYEQYF. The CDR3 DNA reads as TGTGCCAGCATTCAGGACAGGGGACGATACGAGCAGTACTTC.

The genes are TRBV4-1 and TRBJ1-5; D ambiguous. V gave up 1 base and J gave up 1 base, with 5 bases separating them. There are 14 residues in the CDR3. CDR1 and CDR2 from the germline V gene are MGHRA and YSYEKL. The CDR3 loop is CASSQGGSNQPQHF. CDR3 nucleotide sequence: TGCGCCAGCAGCCAAGGAGGGAGCAATCAGCCCCAGCATTTT.

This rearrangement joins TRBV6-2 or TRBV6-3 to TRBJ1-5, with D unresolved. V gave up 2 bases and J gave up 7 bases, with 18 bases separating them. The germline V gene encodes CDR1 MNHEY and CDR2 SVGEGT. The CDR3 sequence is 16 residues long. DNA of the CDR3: TGTGCCAGCAGTTACAAATTGGGCGCCAGTCCCCAGCCCCAGCATTTT. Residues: CASSYKLGASPQPQHF.